The 8 T cell receptor beta chains in this list originate from one sample, sequenced in a study of blood T cells in healthy people across ages. Primers used in a second PCR of about 7 to 11 cycles were a sample-barcoded 5' primer and a J-beta primer mix. TCRdb analysed the 5' RACE reads with MiXCR anew, one entry per CDR3 protein. The data contain roughly 1,500,000 distinct CDR3 sequences, around 42% of them seen just once; the ten biggest clones take up less than 8%. The specimen was blood. Receptors were obtained from a woman aged 18-29 years in good health.

This clonotype has only a few counts. V usage is TRBV12-3 or TRBV12-4 and J usage is TRBJ1-1, with D possibly TRBD1 on 6 matching bases. CDR3 size: 14 residues. Trimming left V 8 bases short and J 5 bases short, with 18 bases between. The CDR3 sequence: CASGTEGVRTEAFF. CDR3 nucleotides: TGTGCCAGCGGTACCGAGGGGGTAAGGACTGAAGCTTTCTTT.

V is TRBV3-1 and J is TRBJ2-1, with 8 bases matching TRBD2. This CDR3 region has 18 residues. Germline V gene sequence: CDR1 LGHDT, CDR2 YNNKEL (reference sequence). Unmatched junction bases numbered 10, after V lost 0 bases and J lost 3 bases. As DNA, the CDR3 is TGTGCCAGCAGCCAAGAGAATGGCCTAGCGGGCCTCTACAATGAGCAGTTCTTC. It encodes CASSQENGLAGLYNEQFF.

The CDR3 reads CASSGQFGQFF. In nucleotides, the CDR3 is TGTGCCAGCAGTGGACAGTTCGGGCAGTTCTTC. The genes are TRBV7-6 and TRBJ2-1; tentatively, D is TRBD1 (6 bases). Looked up from germline, CDR1 is SGHVS and CDR2 is FNYEAQ. With 6 bases removed from V and 12 bases from J, the gap between germline ends came to 12 bases. There are 11 residues in the CDR3. Drawing the rest from reference TRBV7-6 and TRBJ2-1, the complete variable domain is GAGVSQSPRYKVTKRGQDVALRCDPISGHVSLYWYRQALGQGPEFLTYFNYEAQQDKSGLPNDRFSAERPEGSISTLTIQRTEQRDSAMYRCASSGQFGQFFGPGTRLTVL.

This chain joins TRBV27 and TRBJ2-5; D perhaps matches TRBD2 (5 bases). This CDR3 spans 14 amino acids. Germline-derived CDR1 and CDR2 are MNHEY and SMNVEV (reference sequence). With 6 bases removed from V and 2 bases from J, the gap between germline ends came to 13 bases. The DNA for the CDR3 is TGTGCCAGCAGAGCGGAAAGGTGGCAAGAGACCCAGTACTTC. Protein sequence: CASRAERWQETQYF.

The CDR3 protein is CASSYGGAYPYEQYF. In DNA form, the CDR3 reads TGTGCCAGCAGTTACGGCGGGGCGTACCCCTACGAGCAGTACTTC. The rearrangement links TRBV6-5 to TRBJ2-7; maybe TRBD2 (6 bases). Germline V gene data show CDR1 as MNHEY and CDR2 as SVGAGI. Trimming removed 2 bases from V and 2 bases from J, with 13 bases in between. The CDR3 spans 15 residues.

The chain joins TRBV28 to TRBJ1-1; tentatively, D is TRBD1 (6 bases). The CDR3 spans 18 residues. The germline V gene has CDR1 MDHEN and CDR2 SYDVKM. V gave up 2 bases and J gave up 5 bases, with 24 bases separating them. The chain's CDR3 is CASSLLTEQGMGKTEAFF. CDR3 nucleotide sequence: TGTGCCAGCAGTTTACTTACCGAACAGGGTATGGGGAAAACTGAAGCTTTCTTT.

This clonotype was detected a few times. This rearrangement joins TRBV14 to TRBJ2-5, with TRBD1 identical over 9 bases. The CDR3 length is 16 residues. The germline V gene encodes CDR1 SGHDN and CDR2 FVKESK. The V segment lost 4 bases and the J segment 0 bases; nucleotides outside the gene matches: 6. CDR3 residues: CASSPRQGVNQETQYF. CDR3 nucleotides: TGTGCCAGCAGCCCCCGACAGGGGGTAAACCAAGAGACCCAGTACTTC. The full variable domain, rest sourced from reference TRBV14 and TRBJ2-5, is EAGVTQFPSHSVIEKGQTVTLRCDPISGHDNLYWYRRVMGKEIKFLLHFVKESKQDESGMPNNRFLAERTGGTYSTLKVQPAELEDSGVYFCASSPRQGVNQETQYFGPGTRLLVL.

This clonotype was observed a handful of times. This chain links TRBV4-1 with TRBJ2-4; D is tentatively TRBD1 or TRBD2 (5 bases each). Germline CDR1 and CDR2: MGHRA and YSYEKL. The CDR3 spans 15 residues. V was shortened by 1 base and J by 5 bases, with 12 bases between the two germline ends. CDR3 DNA: TGCGCCAGCAGCCAAGCCTGGAGAGGGGAAAACATTCAGTACTTC. Its translation is CASSQAWRGENIQYF.